This passage covers 11 T cell receptor beta chains from one sample sequenced in a study of Ad26.COV2.S vaccination and SARS-CoV-2 variants (dated by TCRdb to the early 2020s). The treatment or condition tag for this specimen amounts to: about 20 received Ad26.COV2.S at low or high dose, single or two shots; 5 received placebo; per-sample allocation not given. Repertoires of vaccine and placebo recipients were sequenced from samples taken on day 63 after the first injection. Libraries were made using the immunoSEQ multiplex PCR assay. The table comes from immuneACCESS by way of TCRdb, which keeps in-frame sequences with V and J called. Part of the clones is missing from these tables; in studies checked, under half for an unresolved V gene and the rest for unknown reasons. The sample table contains more than 300,000 clones; only one count was recorded for 80% to 90% of them. The ten largest clonotypes hold over 8.5% of the sample.

The starting material was peripheral blood, obtained in a trial of Ad26.COV2.S vaccine versus placebo. These receptors all stem from a person between 18 and 65 years old who received the Ad26.COV2.S COVID-19 vaccine or a placebo.

This clone showed up just once. The chain combines TRBV4-1 with TRBJ2-1; D might be TRBD2 (6 bases). The CDR3 spans 16 residues. The V end lost 0 bases, the J end lost 0 bases, and 9 bases lay between the germline ends. Germline V lookup: CDR1 MGHRA, CDR2 YSYEKL. This CDR3 reads CASSQEEGSSYNEQFF. Written as DNA, the CDR3 is TGCGCCAGCAGCCAAGAGGAGGGAAGCTCCTACAATGAGCAGTTCTTC.

The chain uses TRBV9 and TRBJ2-1, with TRBD2 matching over 7 bases. CDR3 size: 14 residues. Germline CDR1 reads SGDLS; CDR2 reads YYNGEE. The J segment lost 7 bases and the V segment lost 4 bases, leaving 8 bases of the junction unmatched. In nucleotides, the CDR3 is TGTGCCAGCAGCCCCCGGGCGGGAGAGAATGAGCAGTTCTTC. Protein: CASSPRAGENEQFF.

The V call is TRBV6-2 or TRBV6-3, the J call TRBJ1-1; D gene ambiguous. V lost 6 bases and J lost 5, with 22 bases in between. CDR3 length: 16 amino acids. Germline V gene sequence: CDR1 MNHEY, CDR2 SVGEGT. CDR3 sequence: CASSHTEDGVPTEAFF. The DNA for the CDR3 is TGTGCCAGCAGCCATACCGAGGACGGAGTTCCGACTGAAGCTTTCTTT.

The genes are TRBV3-1 (or the pseudogene TRBV3-2) and TRBJ2-3; no definite D call. Germline V gene lookup returns CDR1 LGHDT and CDR2 YNNKEL (reference sequence). V was shortened by 1 base and J by 0 bases, with 8 bases between the two germline ends. The CDR3 length is 15 residues. CDR3 sequence: CASSQALTSTDTQYF. The CDR3 nucleotides read TGTGCCAGCAGCCAAGCCCTCACTAGCACAGATACGCAGTATTTT.

The chain is built from TRBV10-2 and TRBJ2-7; D is perhaps TRBD1 or TRBD2 (5 bases each). Trimming took 7 bases from V and 1 from J, leaving 14 bases between them. CDR3 length equals 14 residues. CDR1 and CDR2 (germline): WSHSY, SAAADI. The CDR3 nucleotides read TGCGCCAGCACCCAAGTTGGGGGATCCTACGAGCAGTACTTC. As protein: CASTQVGGSYEQYF.

The chain links TRBV6-6 to TRBJ1-4; 8 nucleotides match TRBD1. The CDR3 has 15 residues. Germline CDR1 reads MNHNY; CDR2 reads SVGAGI (reference sequence). V lost 5 bases and J lost 3; bases outside the gene matches: 5. CDR3 region: CASSAHRGSNEKLFF. CDR3 nucleotides: TGTGCCAGCAGTGCTCACAGGGGGTCTAATGAAAAACTGTTTTTT.

CDR3 sequence reads: CASSGRTGGTSNYGYTF. Here the CDR3 DNA reads TGTGCCAGCAGTGGCCGGACAGGGGGTACCTCTAACTATGGCTACACCTTC. The chain joins TRBV6-2 or TRBV6-3 to TRBJ1-2, with TRBD1 matching 10 bases. Germline V gene data show CDR1 as MNHEY and CDR2 as SVGEGT. The CDR3 is 17 residues long. Germline trimming cut 5 bases from V and 0 bases from J; bases unmatched to any gene: 9.

The chain recombines TRBV19 with TRBJ1-1; no reliable D call. Germline lookup yields CDR1 LNHDA and CDR2 SQIVND (reference sequence). The CDR3 is made up of 13 amino acids. The V end was cut by 5 bases, the J end by 0 bases, with 7 bases between. For the CDR3, the DNA is TGTGCCAGTAGTGGCCCAGTGAACACTGAAGCTTTCTTT. Translation: CASSGPVNTEAFF. Full variable domain (outside the CDR3, taken from reference TRBV19 and TRBJ1-1): DGGITQSPKYLFRKEGQNVTLSCEQNLNHDAMYWYRQDPGQGLRLIYYSQIVNDFQKGDIAEGYSVSREKKESFPLTVTSAQKNPTAFYLCASSGPVNTEAFFGQGTRLTVV.

Only one count was recorded for this clone. The chain joins TRBV10-1 to TRBJ1-1; D is unclear. Germline V gene data show CDR1 as WNHNN and CDR2 as SYGVQD (reference sequence). The V end lost 3 bases, the J end lost 1 base, and 9 bases lay between the germline ends. There are 14 residues in the CDR3. CDR3: CASSDPHKNTEAFF. In nucleotides, the CDR3 is TGCGCCAGCAGTGACCCCCATAAGAACACTGAAGCTTTCTTT.

V and J are TRBV5-1 and TRBJ1-4; D perhaps matches TRBD1 (5 bases). CDR1 and CDR2 (germline): SGHRS, YFSETQ. V dropped 2 bases and J dropped 6 bases, with 14 bases sitting between them. The CDR3 extends over 15 amino acids. CDR3 nucleotides: TGCGCCAGCAGCTTAGCCAACAGGAGGGATGAAAAACTGTTTTTT. Translated: CASSLANRRDEKLFF. Supplemented by reference TRBV5-1 and TRBJ1-4, the full variable domain reads KAGVTQTPRYLIKTRGQQVTLSCSPISGHRSVSWYQQTPGQGLQFLFEYFSETQRNKGNFPGRFSGRQFSNSRSEMNVSTLELGDSALYLCASSLANRRDEKLFFGSGTQLSVL.

This chain joins TRBV4-3 and TRBJ1-3; D is uncertain. V shed 1 base and J shed 2 bases, with 9 bases lying between them. The CDR3 covers 15 residues. Per germline, CDR1 LGHNA and CDR2 YSLEER. DNA of the CDR3: TGCGCCAGCAGCCAAGTAACGACAACTGGAAACACCATATATTTT. Translation gives CASSQVTTTGNTIYF.